Described below is a single T cell receptor (beta chain) sequence and its context. The CDR3 contains 17 residues. Looked up from germline, CDR1 is SGHTA and CDR2 is FQGTGA. V was clipped by 2 bases and J by 4 bases, with 19 bases between them. These data originate in a study of blood T cell repertoires in COVID-19. Study summary: Collection of acute and convalescent COVID-19 samples took place in the United States, Italy and Spain. PBMCs, B-cell-depleted T cells, or T cells were the source of the cDNA or gDNA that made up the material.

Original analysis: Scientists estimated how many nucleated cells there were by amplifying reference gene primers. Assay used: immunoSEQ multiplex PCR; TCRdb lists only in-frame clones, some missing. The V and J calls and the clone size are those of that table, but D and trimming were determined from the DNA. The sample contains 200,000 to 300,000 clones, about nine tenths of which appear only once. The sequencing input was peripheral blood. This TCR was recovered from a woman in her sixties who had recovered from COVID-19. V is TRBV7-3 and J is TRBJ2-3; tentative D call: TRBD2 (7 bases). CDR3 sequence: CASSLVSSRGGADTQYF. The CDR3 region has the DNA TGTGCCAGCAGCTTAGTTAGTTCGAGGGGGGGCGCAGATACGCAGTATTTT.